This TCR beta chain stems from a study of blood T cell repertoires in COVID-19. As handled by the study authors: Cell counts per sample came from amplifying reference gene primers. Method: immunoSEQ multiplex PCR; TCRdb's copy keeps in-frame clones and lacks some. The V and J calls and clone size are taken from that table; D and trimming were inferred from the DNA. The sample holds approximately 200,000 clones; 80% to 90% are singletons and the top ten take 1.1%. Germline V lookup: CDR1 SGHVS, CDR2 FQNEAQ. The CDR3 runs 15 residues. V gave up 3 bases and J gave up 6 bases, with 15 bases separating them.

The genes are TRBV7-8 and TRBJ2-4; a possible D gene is TRBD1 (6 bases). Material: peripheral blood. The origin of this receptor is a man under 40 with acute or convalescent COVID-19. The CDR3 here is CASSLRGLGTNIQYF. In DNA, the CDR3 is TGTGCCAGCAGCTTGAGGGGGTTGGGCACAAACATTCAGTACTTC.